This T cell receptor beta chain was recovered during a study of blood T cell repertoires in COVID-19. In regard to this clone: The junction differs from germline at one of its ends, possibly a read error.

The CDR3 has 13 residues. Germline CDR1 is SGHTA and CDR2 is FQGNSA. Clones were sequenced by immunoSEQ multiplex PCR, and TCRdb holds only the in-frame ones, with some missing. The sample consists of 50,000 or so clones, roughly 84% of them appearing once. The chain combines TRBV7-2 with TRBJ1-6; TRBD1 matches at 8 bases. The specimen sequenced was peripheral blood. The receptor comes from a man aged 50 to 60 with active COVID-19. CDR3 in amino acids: CASSPEGVGTGYF. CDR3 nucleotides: TGTGCCAGCAGCCCCGAGGGGGTCGGGACAGGTTACTTT.